This T cell receptor beta chain was sequenced in a study of blood T cell repertoires in COVID-19. The CDR3 consists of 15 residues. Germline lookup yields CDR1 KGHDR and CDR2 SFDVKD. Trimming cost V 7 bases and J 7 bases; bases outside gene matches: 11. This table comes from immunoSEQ multiplex PCR, and its TCRdb copy is limited to in-frame clones, with some not included. This sample has some 410,000 clones, with over 75% found just once. This TCR came from a woman between 25 and 40 years old with acute COVID-19. Sample: PBMCs or T cells enriched from blood (not recorded which). The chain combines TRBV24-1 with TRBJ2-1, with 8 positions matching TRBD1. The CDR3 here is CATREGRTGTNEQFF. CDR3 sequence (DNA): TGTGCCACCAGGGAGGGCAGGACAGGGACTAATGAGCAGTTCTTC.